Below, 5 T cell receptor beta chains from the same sample are listed, as sequenced in a study of cytomegalovirus exposure and HLA in healthy donors. PCR primers comprised 60 Vbeta and 13 Jbeta primers. Measured with immunoSEQ multiplex PCR; TCRdb has only the in-frame clones, and not every one. The repertoire includes some 250,000 clones, approximately 82% of them detected once, and 7% to 9% sits in the top ten. The sample was PBMCs. The receptor source for this set is a woman aged 60-75 years in good health and CMV-seropositive.

This clone appeared a single time. This chain connects TRBV28 to TRBJ2-7; possible D gene TRBD1, 6 bases. This CDR3 comprises 15 residues. Deletions cut 5 bases from V and 0 bases from J, with 14 bases between. Germline CDR1 MDHEN, CDR2 SYDVKM. For the CDR3, the DNA is TGTGCCAGCAGTCCGCAGGGGTTAGGCTCCTACGAGCAGTACTTC. Translated: CASSPQGLGSYEQYF.

CDR3 region: CASSIGNLGGLAEQYF. Here the CDR3 DNA reads TGTGCCAGTAGTATAGGAAACCTCGGGGGTCTAGCCGAGCAGTACTTC. V gene TRBV19 combines with J gene TRBJ2-7; weak D call: TRBD2 (6 bases). The CDR3 covers 16 residues. V was cut by 1 base and J by 6 bases, with 19 bases left in between. Germline V CDR1 and CDR2: LNHDA, SQIVND (reference sequence).

Of note for this clone: Germline is not matched at one junction end, which may reflect a read error. The V gene is TRBV2, the J gene TRBJ2-7, with D perhaps matching TRBD2 (5 bases). This CDR3 region has 13 residues. Germline assignment: CDR1 SNHLY and CDR2 FYNNEI. CDR3 residues: CASGEPPERFGNF. DNA for the CDR3: TGTGCCAGCGGAGAGCCTCCCGAGAGGTTCGGGAACTTC.

The J gene is TRBJ1-3, the V gene TRBV28; the D is unclear. The CDR3 runs 12 residues. Germline V lookup: CDR1 MDHEN, CDR2 SYDVKM. The V and J ends lost 6 bases and 4 bases respectively, with 7 bases between them. CDR3 DNA sequence: TGTGCCAGCAGCTCCTTCGGAAACACCATATATTTT. Translating gives CASSSFGNTIYF.

This chain links TRBV15 with TRBJ2-5; 11 bases match TRBD2. The CDR3 sequence is 14 residues long. Germline V lookup: CDR1 LNHNV, CDR2 YYDKDF (reference sequence). V gave up 8 bases and J gave up 3 bases; unmatched junction bases: 5. CDR3: CATEGTSGKETQYF. In DNA, the CDR3 is TGTGCCACCGAAGGGACTAGCGGAAAAGAGACCCAGTACTTC.